These 14 T cell receptor beta chains were sequenced from one sample in a study of shared clonotypes between healthy human individuals. The data were produced by immunoSEQ multiplex PCR, yet TCRdb's version contains in-frame clones alone and is incomplete. The sample holds about 490,000 clones; 65% to 85% are singletons and the top ten take roughly 13%. The sample taken for sequencing was PBMCs. The receptor source for this set is a woman aged 40 to 50 in good health. Some clones in this sample may be carry-over from other donors' samples.

This clone came up once. This rearrangement joins TRBV10-1 to TRBJ2-5; 7 bases align to TRBD1. After removal of 6 bases from V and 2 bases from J, the junction contained 6 bases not matched to a gene. The CDR3 consists of 14 residues. The V gene's germline CDR1 is WNHNN and CDR2 SYGVQD (reference sequence). In DNA, the CDR3 is TGCGCCAGCAGGGATAAGACAGGGCAAGAGACCCAGTACTTC. Residues: CASRDKTGQETQYF.

About this clone itself: This likely stems from a read error, as it lies one base from a far larger clone. Within the sample, other DNA sequences also encode this same CDR3. The rearrangement uses TRBV30 and TRBJ2-7; 7 positions agree with TRBD2. This CDR3 region has 15 residues. The junction had 14 bases not matched to a gene; V was cut back by 2 bases and J by 7 bases. Germline V CDR1 and CDR2: GTSNPN, SVGIG (reference sequence). CDR3 residues: CAWSRGQGLVEEQYF. The DNA of the CDR3 is TGTGCCTGGAGTCGAGGACAAGGACTAGTAGAGGAGCAGTACTTC. The full variable domain, its missing parts supplied by reference TRBV30 and TRBJ2-7, is SQTIHQWPATLVQPVGSPLSLECTVEGTSNPNLYWYRQAAGRGLQLLFYSVGIGQISSEVPQNLSASRPQDRQFILSSKKLLLSDSGFYLCAWSRGQGLVEEQYFGPGTRLTVT.

This chain uses TRBV19 with TRBJ2-3; D is ambiguous. Germline V gene data show CDR1 as LNHDA and CDR2 as SQIVND (reference sequence). This CDR3 is built from 18 residues. The V gene lost 5 bases and the J gene lost 4 bases, with 25 bases spanning the gap. The CDR3 protein is CASSPRHKKYITSDTQYF. As DNA, the CDR3 is TGTGCCAGTAGTCCTCGACATAAGAAGTACATAACATCAGATACGCAGTATTTT.

The V and J genes are TRBV7-9 and TRBJ1-4, with a weak D call TRBD1 (5 bases). Germline V CDR1 and CDR2: SEHNR, FQNEAQ (reference sequence). Trimming pared 8 bases from V and 2 bases from J, leaving 21 bases between. This CDR3 contains 17 residues. The CDR3 region has the DNA TGTGCCAGCTCCCCGTTTGGGGGGGGAACCACTAATGAAAAACTGTTTTTT. This gives the protein CASSPFGGGTTNEKLFF.

The V and J genes are TRBV4-1 and TRBJ2-6; TRBD1 matches 9 bases. Looked up from germline, CDR1 is MGHRA and CDR2 is YSYEKL. V trimming: 2 bases; J trimming: 0 bases; junction bases outside the gene matches: 5. This CDR3 is 18 amino acids long. CDR3 sequence reads: CASSQPGQGISGANVLTF. The CDR3 coding sequence is TGCGCCAGCAGCCAACCGGGACAGGGAATCTCTGGGGCCAACGTCCTGACTTTC.

The chain uses TRBV19 and TRBJ1-5; maybe TRBD1 (5 bases). The germline V gene encodes CDR1 LNHDA and CDR2 SQIVND (reference sequence). The CDR3 consists of 15 residues. Trimming stripped 7 bases from V and 7 bases from J, with 20 bases between. The CDR3 DNA follows: TGTGCCAGTACTAACAGGCCCGGAGAGGGGCAGCCCCAGCATTTT. It codes for CASTNRPGEGQPQHF.

This clone was recorded at least ten times. The chain carries TRBV7-2 and TRBJ2-1, with a possible D match to TRBD1 (6 bases). Trimming took 0 bases from V and 8 from J, leaving 8 bases between them. Germline V gives CDR1 SGHTA, CDR2 FQGNSA. CDR3 size: 13 residues. The CDR3 nucleotides are TGTGCCAGCAGCTTAGCCAGGGGAGATGAGCAGTTCTTC. Translation: CASSLARGDEQFF.

The CDR3 region is CASSLMTGALNTEAFF. CDR3 nucleotides: TGTGCCAGCAGCTTAATGACAGGGGCCTTGAACACTGAAGCTTTCTTT. V is TRBV11-2 and J is TRBJ1-1; 8 bases map to TRBD1. Germline CDR1 and CDR2: SGHAT and FQNNGV. CDR3 length equals 16 residues. Trimming cost V 2 bases and J 0 bases; bases outside gene matches: 5. Complete variable domain (other parts from reference TRBV11-2 and TRBJ1-1): EAGVAQSPRYKIIEKRQSVAFWCNPISGHATLYWYQQILGQGPKLLIQFQNNGVVDDSQLPKDRFSAERLKGVDSTLKIQPAKLEDSAVYLCASSLMTGALNTEAFFGQGTRLTVV.

The genes are TRBV7-2 and TRBJ2-7, with D unclear. Trimming took 3 bases from V and 0 from J, leaving 6 bases between them. The germline gives CDR1 SGHTA, CDR2 FQGNSA. The CDR3 is made up of 13 amino acids. CDR3 in amino acids: CASSFLSSYEQYF. CDR3 DNA: TGTGCCAGCAGCTTCCTTAGCTCCTACGAGCAGTACTTC. Drawing the rest from reference TRBV7-2 and TRBJ2-7, the complete variable domain is GAGVSQSPSNKVTEKGKDVELRCDPISGHTALYWYRQSLGQGLEFLIYFQGNSAPDKSGLPSDRFSAERTGGSVSTLTIQRTQQEDSAVYLCASSFLSSYEQYFGPGTRLTVT.

V gene TRBV30 combines with J gene TRBJ2-7, with D hard to call. TRBJ2-5 matches the DNA end more closely, so the J call is doubtful. This CDR3 spans 12 amino acids. Germline V gene data show CDR1 as GTSNPN and CDR2 as SVGIG (reference sequence). The CDR3 nucleotides are TGTGCCTGGAGTGTACAGCAAGAGACCCAGTACTTC. Translation gives CAWSVQQETQYF.

This clone appeared once. This chain links TRBV28 with TRBJ2-5; no definite D call. With 7 bases removed from V and 2 bases from J, the gap between germline ends came to 8 bases. Germline V gene sequence: CDR1 MDHEN, CDR2 SYDVKM. The CDR3 is 12 amino acids. CDR3 in DNA: TGTGCCAGCAAGGCAGCACAAGAGACCCAGTACTTC. Protein: CASKAAQETQYF.

With regard to this clone: A far larger clone differs by one base, so this is likely a read error. V gene TRBV13 combines with J gene TRBJ1-1; D not certain. The CDR3 is made up of 13 amino acids. Trimming cost V 3 bases and J 1 base, with 6 bases left between them. The germline V gene encodes CDR1 PRHDT and CDR2 FYEKMQ (reference sequence). The CDR3 spells CASSLEPNTEAFF. CDR3 bases: TGTGCCAGCAGCTTGGAACCGAACACTGAAGCTTTCTTT.

The CDR3 loop is CAVQWGDDTEAFF. CDR3 DNA: TGTGCCGTCCAGTGGGGGGACGACACTGAAGCTTTCTTT. This chain uses TRBV6-1 with TRBJ1-1; the D gene is possibly TRBD1 (5 bases). V was trimmed by 11 bases and J by 3 bases, leaving 16 bases between them. CDR3 size: 13 residues. Germline V CDR1 and CDR2: MNHNS, SASEGT.

The V gene is TRBV5-5, the J gene TRBJ2-2; D not certain. Germline V gene sequence: CDR1 SGHKS, CDR2 YYEKEE (reference sequence). The CDR3 has 14 amino acids. The V and J ends lost 2 bases and 6 bases respectively, with 11 bases between them. The CDR3 region is CASSFSLVPGELFF. The CDR3, as DNA: TGTGCCAGCAGCTTTTCCCTAGTCCCCGGGGAGCTGTTTTTT.